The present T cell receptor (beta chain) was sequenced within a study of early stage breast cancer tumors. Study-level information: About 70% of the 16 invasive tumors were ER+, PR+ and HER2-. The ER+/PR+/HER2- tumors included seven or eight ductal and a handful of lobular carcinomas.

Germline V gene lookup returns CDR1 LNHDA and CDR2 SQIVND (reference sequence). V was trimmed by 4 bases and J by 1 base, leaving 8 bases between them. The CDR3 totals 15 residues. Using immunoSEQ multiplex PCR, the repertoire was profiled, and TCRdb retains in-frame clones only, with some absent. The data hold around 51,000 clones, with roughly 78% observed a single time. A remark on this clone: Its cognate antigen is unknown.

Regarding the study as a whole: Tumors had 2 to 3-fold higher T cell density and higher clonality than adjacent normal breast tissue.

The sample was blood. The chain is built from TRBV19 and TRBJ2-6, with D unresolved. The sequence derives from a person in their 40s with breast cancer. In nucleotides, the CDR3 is TGTGCCAGTAGTACCGCGGAGTCTGGGGCCAACGTCCTGACTTTC. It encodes CASSTAESGANVLTF.